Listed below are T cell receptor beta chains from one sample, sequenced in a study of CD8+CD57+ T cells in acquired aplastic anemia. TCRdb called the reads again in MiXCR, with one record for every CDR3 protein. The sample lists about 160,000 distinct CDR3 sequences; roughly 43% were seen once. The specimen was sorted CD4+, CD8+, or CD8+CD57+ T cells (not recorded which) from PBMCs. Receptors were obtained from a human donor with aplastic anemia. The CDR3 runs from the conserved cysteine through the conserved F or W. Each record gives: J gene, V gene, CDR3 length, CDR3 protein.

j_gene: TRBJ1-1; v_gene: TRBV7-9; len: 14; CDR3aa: CASSSASGNTEAFF
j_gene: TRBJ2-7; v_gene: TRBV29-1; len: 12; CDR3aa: CSLRGLAGEQYF
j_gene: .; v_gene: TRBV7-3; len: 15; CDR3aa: CASSSSGGAVGEQFF
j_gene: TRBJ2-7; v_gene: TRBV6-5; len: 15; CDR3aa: CASNSLGEAFREQYF
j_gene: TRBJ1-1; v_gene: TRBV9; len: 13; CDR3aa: CASSVGPGTEAFF
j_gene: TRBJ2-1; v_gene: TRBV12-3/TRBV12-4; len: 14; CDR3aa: CASRLAGVRNEQFF
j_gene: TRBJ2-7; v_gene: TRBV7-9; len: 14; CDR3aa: CASSLELAGYEQYF
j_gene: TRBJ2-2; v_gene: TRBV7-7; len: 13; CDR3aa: CASSFRVAGELFF
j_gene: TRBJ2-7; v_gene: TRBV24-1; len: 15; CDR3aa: CATSDAGTGIYEQYF
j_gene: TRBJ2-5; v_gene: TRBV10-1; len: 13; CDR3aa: CASRDTGIETQYF
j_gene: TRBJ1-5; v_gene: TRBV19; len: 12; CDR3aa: CASTEAQKPQHF
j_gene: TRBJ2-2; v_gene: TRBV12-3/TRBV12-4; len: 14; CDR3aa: CASSFLYPTGELFF
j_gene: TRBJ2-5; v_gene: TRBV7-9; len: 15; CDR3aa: CASSLGPDREETQYF
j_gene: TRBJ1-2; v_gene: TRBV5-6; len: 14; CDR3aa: CASSPLGPSGGYTF
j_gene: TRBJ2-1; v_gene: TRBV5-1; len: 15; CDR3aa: CASSGLAGVINEQFF
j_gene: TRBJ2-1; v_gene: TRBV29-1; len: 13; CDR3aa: CSVETWPYNEQFF
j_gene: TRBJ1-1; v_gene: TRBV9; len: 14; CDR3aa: CASSVGTGQTEAFF
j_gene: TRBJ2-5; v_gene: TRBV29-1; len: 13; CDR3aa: CGVEGPTSGFRHF
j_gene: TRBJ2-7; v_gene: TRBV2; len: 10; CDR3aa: CASVAYEQYF
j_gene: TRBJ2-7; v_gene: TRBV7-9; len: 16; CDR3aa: CASSWPEGETSYEQYF
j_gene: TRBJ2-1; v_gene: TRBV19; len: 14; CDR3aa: CASSEDRTSNEQFF
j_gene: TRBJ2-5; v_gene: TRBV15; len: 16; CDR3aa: CATSGRLAGGQETQYF
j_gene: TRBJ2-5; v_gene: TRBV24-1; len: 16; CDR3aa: CATSDSKRGGQETQYF